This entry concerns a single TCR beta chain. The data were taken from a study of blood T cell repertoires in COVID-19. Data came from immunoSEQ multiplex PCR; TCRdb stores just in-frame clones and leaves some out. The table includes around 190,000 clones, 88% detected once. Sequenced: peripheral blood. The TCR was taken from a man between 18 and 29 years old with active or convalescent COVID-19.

CDR3 DNA: TGTGCCAGTAGCATGGGGCCAGTCTCCTACGAGCAGTACTTC. It yields the protein CASSMGPVSYEQYF. The genes are TRBV19 and TRBJ2-7, with D possibly matching TRBD1 (5 bases). CDR1 and CDR2 from the germline V gene are LNHDA and SQIVND (reference sequence). CDR3 length: 14 residues. Trimming took off 6 bases at V and 0 bases at J, with 12 bases between the two ends.